A selection of T cell receptor beta chains follows, all from one sample in a study of lymphopenia after photon versus proton radiotherapy. The data were produced by immunoSEQ multiplex PCR, yet TCRdb's version contains in-frame clones alone and is incomplete. The sample holds some 29,000 clones, around 81% seen once. The sample was peripheral blood, taken from a patient treated with photon-based radiotherapy. These receptors were obtained from a man aged 50 or older with gastric cancer. Both conserved end residues are trimmed from each CDR3.

v_call,j_call,cdr3_aa
TRBV6-1,TRBJ1-5,ASSEGGRYNQPQH
TRBV2,TRBJ1-5,ASSEDRAQGQPQH
TRBV4-3,TRBJ2-7,ASSHLTGLIYEQY
TRBV11-2,TRBJ1-4,ASSLRPWGPNEKLF
TRBV7-8,TRBJ2-5,ASSEGVKETQY
TRBV7-7,TRBJ1-5,ASSLGIGQPQH
TRBV7-3,TRBJ2-2,ASSMKNTGELF
TRBV5-4,TRBJ1-2,ASSSKTPSGGYT
TRBV2,TRBJ1-5,ASSLFRSNQPQH
TRBV5-5,TRBJ2-3,ASSLLIPDTQY
TRBV4-3,TRBJ2-3,ASSQERRDTQY
TRBV7-2,TRBJ2-7,ASSLGTFSYEQY
TRBV6-5,TRBJ1-1,ASSSTIEAF
TRBV5-1,TRBJ1-2,ASSLDPNTGVDGYT
TRBV6-6,TRBJ1-1,ASSSTILPNTEAF
TRBV10-3,TRBJ2-2,AISVRGTNTGELF
TRBV9,TRBJ1-2,ASSPRTGSFYYGYT